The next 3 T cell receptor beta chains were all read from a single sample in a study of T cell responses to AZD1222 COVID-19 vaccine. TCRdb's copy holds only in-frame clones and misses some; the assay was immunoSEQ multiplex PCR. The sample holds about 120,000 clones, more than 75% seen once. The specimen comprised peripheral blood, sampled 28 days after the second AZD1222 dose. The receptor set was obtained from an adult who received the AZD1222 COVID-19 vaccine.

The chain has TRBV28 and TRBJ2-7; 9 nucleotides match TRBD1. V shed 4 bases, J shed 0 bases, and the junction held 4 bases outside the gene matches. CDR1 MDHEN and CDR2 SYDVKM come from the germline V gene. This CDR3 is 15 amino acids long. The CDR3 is CASSSPGQGSYEQYF. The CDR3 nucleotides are TGTGCCAGCAGTTCCCCGGGACAGGGCTCCTACGAGCAGTACTTC. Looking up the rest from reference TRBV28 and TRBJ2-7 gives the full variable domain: DVKVTQSSRYLVKRTGEKVFLECVQDMDHENMFWYRQDPGLGLRLIYFSYDVKMKEKGDIPEGYSVSREKKERFSLILESASTNQTSMYLCASSSPGQGSYEQYFGPGTRLTVT.

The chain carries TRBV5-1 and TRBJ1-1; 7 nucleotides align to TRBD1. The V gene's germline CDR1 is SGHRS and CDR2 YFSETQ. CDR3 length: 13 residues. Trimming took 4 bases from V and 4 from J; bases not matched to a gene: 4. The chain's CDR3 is CASSTGQATEAFF. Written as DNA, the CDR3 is TGCGCCAGCAGCACAGGACAGGCCACTGAAGCTTTCTTT.

CDR3 nucleotide sequence: TGTGCCAGCAGCCCTGCCAGGGGACTAGCGGGCACAGATACGCAGTATTTT. Translated: CASSPARGLAGTDTQYF. V gene TRBV7-9 combines with J gene TRBJ2-3; the match to TRBD2 covers 11 bases. V lost 5 bases and J lost 1; bases outside the gene matches: 8. This CDR3 has 17 amino acids. Germline V lookup: CDR1 SEHNR, CDR2 FQNEAQ (reference sequence).